The next 18 T cell receptor beta chains were all read from a single sample in a study of blood T cell repertoires in COVID-19 (dated by TCRdb to the early 2020s). The library was obtained by the immunoSEQ multiplex PCR assay. TCRdb took this table from immuneACCESS and kept in-frame rearrangements with V and J called. Such tables lack part of the clones; where checked against another copy, unresolved V genes explain under half of the gap, and the rest is unexplained. The sample includes approximately 270,000 clones, with 75% to 90% observed a single time. Roughly 2.2% of the sample is held by the ten biggest clonotypes. The sample taken for sequencing was peripheral blood. The source is a man aged 50 or older with acute or convalescent COVID-19.

This rearrangement joins TRBV2 to TRBJ2-3; TRBD2 matches at 8 bases. This CDR3 has 15 amino acids. Unmatched junction bases numbered 11, after V lost 5 bases and J lost 7 bases. The germline gives CDR1 SNHLY, CDR2 FYNNEI. CDR3 in DNA: TGTGCCAGCAGTAGCTTCGGGGGGGTAATGAATACGCAGTATTTT. As protein: CASSSFGGVMNTQYF.

This chain joins TRBV7-9 and TRBJ2-6, with TRBD2 as a possible D gene (6 bases). CDR3 size: 19 residues. The germline V gene has CDR1 SEHNR and CDR2 FQNEAQ (reference sequence). The V end lost 5 bases, the J end lost 0 bases, and 20 bases lay between the germline ends. The CDR3 region is CASSPRVGGGSSGANVLTF. The CDR3 DNA is TGTGCCAGCAGCCCCCGGGTGGGGGGTGGCTCCTCTGGGGCCAACGTCCTGACTTTC.

The chain couples TRBV7-9 to TRBJ2-7; D not certain. In germline, CDR1 is SEHNR, CDR2 FQNEAQ (reference sequence). V was shortened by 5 bases and J by 2 bases, with 7 bases between the two germline ends. The CDR3 is 12 amino acids. CDR3 region: CASSKNTYEQYF. Written as DNA, the CDR3 is TGTGCCAGCAGCAAAAATACCTACGAGCAGTACTTC.

Written as DNA, the CDR3 is TGTGCCAGCAGCCAAGATGTCCCAGCACAGGGGGCTTTCCCGAAACTGTTTTTT. Translating gives CASSQDVPAQGAFPKLFF. This sequence joins TRBV3-1 (or the pseudogene TRBV3-2) and TRBJ1-4, with 9 bases lining up with TRBD1. Germline CDR1 and CDR2: LGHDT and YNNKEL (reference sequence). J lost 11 bases, V lost 0 bases, and 16 bases had no gene match. The CDR3 consists of 18 residues.

This clone was recorded a few times. This chain joins TRBV13 and TRBJ2-3, with 9 bases identical to TRBD1. Germline CDR1 and CDR2: PRHDT and FYEKMQ (reference sequence). The CDR3 totals 17 residues. V shed 0 bases, J shed 6 bases, and the junction held 10 bases outside the gene matches. DNA for the CDR3: TGTGCCAGCAGCTTAGGCGTAAACAGGGGGCGCGGGGATACGCAGTATTTT. Encoded protein: CASSLGVNRGRGDTQYF.

The rearrangement uses TRBV10-3 and TRBJ2-1; 16 positions match TRBD2. CDR1 is ENHRY and CDR2 is SYGVKD in the germline V gene. Trimming at V came to 6 bases and at J to 1 base, leaving 12 bases not matched to a gene. The CDR3 has 20 amino acids. The CDR3 bases are TGTGCCATCAGCAAAAGCGGGACTAGCGGGGGGGCTGGATCCTACAATGAGCAGTTCTTC. It codes for CAISKSGTSGGAGSYNEQFF.

Concerning this clone itself: The same CDR3 also results from other DNA sequences found in this sample. The rearrangement links TRBV2 to TRBJ1-3, with D hard to call. Trimming stripped 6 bases from V and 3 bases from J, with 9 bases between. Germline V gene sequence: CDR1 SNHLY, CDR2 FYNNEI. The CDR3 runs to 13 residues. The CDR3 coding sequence is TGTGCCAGCAGCCCCGACATTGGAAACACCATATATTTT. It is translated as CASSPDIGNTIYF.

V is TRBV6-1 and J is TRBJ1-6, with D perhaps matching TRBD1 (6 bases). Germline V gene sequence: CDR1 MNHNS, CDR2 SASEGT. There are 15 residues in the CDR3. V dropped 2 bases and J dropped 6 bases, with 11 bases sitting between them. The CDR3 here is CASSELRGVNSPLHF. As DNA, the CDR3 is TGTGCCAGCAGTGAACTCAGGGGAGTTAATTCACCCCTCCACTTT.

V and J are TRBV19 and TRBJ1-1; 7 positions match TRBD1. The germline V gene encodes CDR1 LNHDA and CDR2 SQIVND (reference sequence). The CDR3 extends over 14 amino acids. V was pared by 5 bases and J by 3 bases, with 6 bases of the junction left unmatched. As DNA, the CDR3 is TGTGCCAGTAGTCCGCAGGGGGTTTACACTGAAGCTTTCTTT. Protein sequence: CASSPQGVYTEAFF.

V is TRBV7-6 and J is TRBJ2-1; the D gene is possibly TRBD1 (6 bases). V was clipped by 1 base and J by 7 bases, with 20 bases between them. Germline values: CDR1 SGHVS, CDR2 FNYEAQ. CDR3 size: 17 residues. The CDR3 region has the DNA TGTGCCAGCAGCTTAGAAGGCGAGGGGGAGTGGGGGAATGAGCAGTTCTTC. This translates into CASSLEGEGEWGNEQFF.

This clone was observed once. This chain links TRBV6-5 with TRBJ1-1; D is ambiguous. This CDR3 contains 12 residues. Trimming cost V 6 bases and J 3 bases, with 8 bases left between them. The germline gives CDR1 MNHEY, CDR2 SVGAGI. Here the CDR3 DNA reads TGTGCCAGCAGGACTTGGGACACTGAAGCTTTCTTT. Protein product: CASRTWDTEAFF.

The chain recombines TRBV5-1 with TRBJ2-1; D might be TRBD1 (5 bases). Germline V gene lookup returns CDR1 SGHRS and CDR2 YFSETQ. V was cut by 3 bases and J by 0 bases, with 10 bases left in between. The CDR3 has 15 residues. Here the CDR3 reads CASSSGHGSYNEQFF. CDR3 DNA: TGCGCCAGCAGCTCAGGACATGGCTCCTACAATGAGCAGTTCTTC. The full variable domain, with the rest looked up from reference TRBV5-1 and TRBJ2-1, is KAGVTQTPRYLIKTRGQQVTLSCSPISGHRSVSWYQQTPGQGLQFLFEYFSETQRNKGNFPGRFSGRQFSNSRSEMNVSTLELGDSALYLCASSSGHGSYNEQFFGPGTRLTVL.

The chain links TRBV19 to TRBJ2-7; possibly TRBD1 for D (6 bases). This CDR3 has 14 residues. Germline CDR1 and CDR2: LNHDA and SQIVND (reference sequence). V was pared by 4 bases and J by 1 base, with 11 bases between. The CDR3 is CASSKAGVSYEQYF. The DNA for the CDR3 is TGTGCCAGTAGTAAGGCAGGGGTTTCCTACGAGCAGTACTTC.

This clone was counted a few times. The chain combines TRBV7-8 with TRBJ2-7; D may be TRBD1 (5 bases). This CDR3 is 17 amino acids long. Germline-derived CDR1 and CDR2 are SGHVS and FQNEAQ. Between the trimmed V and J ends, which lost 2 bases and 5 bases, there was a span of 22 bases. The CDR3 loop is CASSLMDLLDPGNEQYF. CDR3 bases: TGTGCCAGCAGCTTAATGGATTTGCTGGACCCAGGGAACGAGCAGTACTTC.

This rearrangement joins TRBV4-1 to TRBJ2-4, with a tentative D call TRBD1 (5 bases). Germline CDR1 reads MGHRA; CDR2 reads YSYEKL. V was pared by 5 bases and J by 1 base, with 15 bases between. The CDR3 extends over 16 amino acids. The CDR3 DNA reads as TGCGCCAGCAGCAGCTGGGGCAAGGATGCCAAAAACATTCAGTACTTC. Encoded protein: CASSSWGKDAKNIQYF.

V gene TRBV27 combines with J gene TRBJ2-7, with 10 bases identical to TRBD1. CDR3 length: 14 residues. V lost 4 bases and J lost 6; bases outside the gene matches: 6. The germline gives CDR1 MNHEY, CDR2 SMNVEV (reference sequence). The CDR3 coding sequence is TGTGCCAGCAGTTGGTTGACAGGGGGCGGCGAGCAGTACTTC. Amino acids: CASSWLTGGGEQYF.

This rearrangement joins TRBV27 to TRBJ2-3; maybe TRBD2 (7 bases). The CDR3 extends over 15 amino acids. The germline gives CDR1 MNHEY, CDR2 SMNVEV (reference sequence). V lost 5 bases, J lost 4 bases, and 16 bases lay in between. The CDR3 spells CASSTSWGGADTQYF. The CDR3, as DNA: TGTGCCAGCAGTACCAGCTGGGGGGGCGCAGATACGCAGTATTTT.

This chain uses TRBV2 with TRBJ1-5, with 10 nucleotides matching TRBD1. Germline V CDR1 and CDR2: SNHLY, FYNNEI. The CDR3 has 15 amino acids. V was clipped by 3 bases and J by 3 bases; unmatched bases: 2. CDR3 nucleotide sequence: TGTGCCAGCAGTGAGGACAGGGGGAACAATCAGCCCCAGCATTTT. This gives the protein CASSEDRGNNQPQHF.